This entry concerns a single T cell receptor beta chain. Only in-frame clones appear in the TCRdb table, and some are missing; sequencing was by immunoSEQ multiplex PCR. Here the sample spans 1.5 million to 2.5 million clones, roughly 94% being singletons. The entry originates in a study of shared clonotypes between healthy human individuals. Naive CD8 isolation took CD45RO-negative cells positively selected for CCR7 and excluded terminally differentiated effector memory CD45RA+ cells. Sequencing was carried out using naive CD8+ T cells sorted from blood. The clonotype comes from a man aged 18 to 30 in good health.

The CDR3 DNA is TGTGCCAGCTCCCCCGGGGCCAATAATTCACCCCTCCACTTT. Protein product: CASSPGANNSPLHF. The chain has TRBV6-1 and TRBJ1-6; a possible D gene is TRBD1 (5 bases). Germline CDR1 is MNHNS and CDR2 is SASEGT. V was shortened by 8 bases and J by 5 bases, with 13 bases between the two germline ends. The CDR3 consists of 14 residues.